Following are 28 T cell receptor beta chains from one sample sequenced in a study of shared clonotypes between healthy human individuals. Sequencing used immunoSEQ multiplex PCR; TCRdb keeps in-frame clones, though not all of them. The data contain roughly 2,300,000 clones, 80% to 95% of them singletons. The sample comprised naive CD4+ T cells from PBMCs. The subset here: CD45RA+ positively selected. These receptors came from a man younger than 35 in good health. Some clones in this sample may be carry-over from other donors' samples.

V gene TRBV5-1 combines with J gene TRBJ2-7; 10 bases match TRBD1. Germline V gene data show CDR1 as SGHRS and CDR2 as YFSETQ. This CDR3 has 14 amino acids. The V gene end was trimmed by 5 bases and the J gene end by 6 bases; junction bases not matched to a gene: 8. Here the CDR3 reads CASSTRDRGGEQYF. CDR3 DNA sequence: TGCGCCAGCAGTACCCGGGACAGGGGAGGCGAGCAGTACTTC.

The chain has TRBV2 and TRBJ1-3, with D uncertain. The germline V and J ends were trimmed by 11 bases and 1 base, with 9 bases remaining between them. Germline CDR1 reads SNHLY; CDR2 reads FYNNEI. This CDR3 spans 12 amino acids. This CDR3 reads CAGSVSGNTIYF. CDR3 nucleotide sequence: TGTGCCGGGTCGGTTTCTGGAAACACCATATATTTT. Drawing the rest from reference TRBV2 and TRBJ1-3, the complete variable domain is EPEVTQTPSHQVTQMGQEVILRCVPISNHLYFYWYRQILGQKVEFLVSFYNNEISEKSEIFDDQFSVERPDGSNFTLKIRSTKLEDSAMYFCAGSVSGNTIYFGEGSWLTVV.

The chain links TRBV5-1 to TRBJ2-7, with TRBD1 identical over 8 bases. The ends lost 4 bases at V and 4 bases at J; junction bases unmatched: 7. This CDR3 contains 14 residues. Germline lookup yields CDR1 SGHRS and CDR2 YFSETQ. As DNA, the CDR3 is TGCGCCAGCAGCAAAGGACAGGGCAGGTACGAGCAGTACTTC. Its protein product is CASSKGQGRYEQYF.

This clone was detected only a few times. This chain uses TRBV7-9 with TRBJ1-3; D is undetermined. Germline V gene data show CDR1 as SEHNR and CDR2 as FQNEAQ (reference sequence). Trimming took 5 bases from V and 0 from J, leaving 2 bases between them. There are 12 residues in the CDR3. CDR3 amino acids: CASSNSGNTIYF. The CDR3 bases are TGTGCCAGCAGCAACTCTGGAAACACCATATATTTT.

The chain has TRBV5-1 and TRBJ2-7; D ambiguous. Looked up from germline, CDR1 is SGHRS and CDR2 is YFSETQ. Trimming pared 0 bases from V and 0 bases from J, leaving 13 bases between. The CDR3 has 16 amino acids. CDR3 sequence (DNA): TGCGCCAGCAGCTTGGCTCGGGCGTCGAGCTCCTACGAGCAGTACTTC. Its protein product is CASSLARASSSYEQYF.

V gene TRBV6-5 combines with J gene TRBJ1-2; D is possibly TRBD1 (6 bases). Looked up from germline, CDR1 is MNHEY and CDR2 is SVGAGI. The CDR3 is 13 amino acids. Trimming shortened V by 6 bases and J by 7 bases, and 15 bases separated the two germline ends. Here the CDR3 DNA reads TGTGCCAGCAGACAGGGCCTAGCCGGTGGCTACACCTTC. Its translation: CASRQGLAGGYTF.

The count of this clone is one. V gene TRBV5-4 combines with J gene TRBJ2-2; 10 bases align to TRBD1. The CDR3 is 16 residues long. Germline loops: CDR1 SGHNT, CDR2 YYREEE (reference sequence). The V segment lost 4 bases and the J segment 0 bases; nucleotides outside the gene matches: 3. CDR3 in amino acids: CASSRDRGSNTGELFF. DNA for the CDR3: TGTGCCAGCAGCCGGGACAGGGGTTCGAACACCGGGGAGCTGTTTTTT.

V gene TRBV19 combines with J gene TRBJ2-2; tentatively, D is TRBD1 (6 bases). Germline V gives CDR1 LNHDA, CDR2 SQIVND (reference sequence). The V and J ends lost 8 bases and 4 bases respectively, with 17 bases between them. CDR3 length: 15 amino acids. The CDR3 is CASSAGTTGTGELFF. DNA for the CDR3: TGTGCCAGTTCCGCCGGGACAACAGGCACCGGGGAGCTGTTTTTT.

The chain employs TRBV6-1 and TRBJ2-3; unclear D gene. CDR1 and CDR2 (germline): MNHNS, SASEGT. This CDR3 spans 15 amino acids. V shed 0 bases and J shed 6 bases, with 13 bases lying between them. The CDR3 reads CASSEAIEGWDTQYF. In DNA form, the CDR3 reads TGTGCCAGCAGTGAAGCGATCGAAGGGTGGGATACGCAGTATTTT.

This clone was observed a single time. This rearrangement joins TRBV28 to TRBJ1-1; no definite D call. CDR1 is MDHEN and CDR2 is SYDVKM in the germline V gene. The CDR3 has 12 residues. V was clipped by 7 bases and J by 4 bases, with 10 bases between them. The CDR3 loop is CASNPGSTEAFF. CDR3 in DNA: TGTGCCAGCAACCCCGGCAGCACTGAAGCTTTCTTT.

This clone was detected only once. This chain connects TRBV19 to TRBJ1-1; D remains unclear. Germline V gene sequence: CDR1 LNHDA, CDR2 SQIVND (reference sequence). The CDR3 is 14 amino acids. The ends were cut back, 6 bases at V and 1 base at J, with 12 bases in the middle. CDR3 loop: CASRKPSTNTEAFF. The CDR3 DNA sequence: TGTGCCAGTAGAAAGCCAAGCACGAACACTGAAGCTTTCTTT.

This clone appeared a single time. The chain links TRBV28 to TRBJ1-3, with D unclear. This CDR3 is built from 14 residues. Per the germline V gene, CDR1 is MDHEN and CDR2 is SYDVKM. V lost 5 bases and J lost 4, with 12 bases in between. This CDR3 reads CASSPSGRGNTIYF. CDR3 DNA sequence: TGTGCCAGCAGTCCCTCCGGTAGAGGAAACACCATATATTTT.

A few counts support this clone. The J gene is TRBJ2-7, the V gene TRBV5-1; 12 bases map to TRBD1. Trimming cost V 4 bases and J 5 bases; bases outside gene matches: 4. The CDR3 spans 14 residues. Per germline, CDR1 SGHRS and CDR2 YFSETQ. The CDR3: CASSPGTGGHEQYF. CDR3 nucleotides: TGCGCCAGCAGCCCCGGGACAGGGGGCCACGAGCAGTACTTC.

The V call is TRBV20-1, the J call TRBJ1-1, with 8 bases aligning to TRBD1. From germline, CDR1 is DFQATT and CDR2 SNEGSKA (reference sequence). The ends lost 5 bases at V and 11 bases at J; junction bases unmatched: 4. CDR3 length equals 10 residues. CDR3 DNA: TGCAGTGCTCTCCGGGACAGGGCTTTCTTT. The encoded protein is CSALRDRAFF.

This chain links TRBV27 with TRBJ2-2, with 8 bases fitting TRBD1. Germline trimming cut 4 bases from V and 7 bases from J; bases unmatched to any gene: 14. The CDR3 contains 17 residues. From germline, CDR1 is MNHEY and CDR2 SMNVEV (reference sequence). Written as DNA, the CDR3 is TGTGCCAGCAGTTCCCTCCTGGGACAGGAGGTCGACGGGGAGCTGTTTTTT. It codes for CASSSLLGQEVDGELFF.

V gene TRBV5-5 combines with J gene TRBJ1-2, with 10 bases fitting TRBD1. V lost 1 base, J lost 6 bases, and 6 bases stayed unmatched. Germline V gives CDR1 SGHKS, CDR2 YYEKEE (reference sequence). The CDR3 covers 15 residues. CDR3 DNA: TGTGCCAGCAGCTTGTCGGGGACAGGGGCAGATGGCTACACCTTC. It translates to CASSLSGTGADGYTF.

This rearrangement joins TRBV14 to TRBJ1-1; tentative D call: TRBD1 (5 bases). The length of the CDR3 is 10 residues. Trimming removed 4 bases at V and 14 bases at J, with 11 bases between. Per the germline V gene, CDR1 is SGHDN and CDR2 is FVKESK. The CDR3 nucleotides read TGTGCCAGCAGCCCCCATTGGGGCTTCTTT. Amino acid sequence: CASSPHWGFF.

The gene calls are TRBV5-4 and TRBJ2-7, with 7 bases identical to TRBD2. This CDR3 is 14 amino acids long. Germline loops: CDR1 SGHNT, CDR2 YYREEE (reference sequence). Unmatched junction bases numbered 6, after V lost 4 bases and J lost 2 bases. In nucleotides, the CDR3 is TGTGCCAGCAGCCCTACTAGCGACCCCTACGAGCAGTACTTC. It specifies CASSPTSDPYEQYF. Full variable domain (remainder filled in from reference TRBV5-4 and TRBJ2-7): ETGVTQSPTHLIKTRGQQVTLRCSSQSGHNTVSWYQQALGQGPQFIFQYYREEENGRGNFPPRFSGLQFPNYSSELNVNALELDDSALYLCASSPTSDPYEQYFGPGTRLTVT.

The V gene is TRBV5-1, the J gene TRBJ2-1; tentative D call: TRBD2 (5 bases). The V and J ends lost 0 bases and 8 bases respectively, with 9 bases between them. The CDR3 length is 13 residues. Germline-derived CDR1 and CDR2 are SGHRS and YFSETQ. The CDR3 nucleotides are TGCGCCAGCAGCTTGGTAGCGTACGATGAGCAGTTCTTC. Protein product: CASSLVAYDEQFF.

This clone was counted a single time. This chain joins TRBV10-1 and TRBJ2-5, with D perhaps matching TRBD2 (6 bases). The V gene lost 6 bases and the J gene lost 9 bases, with 29 bases spanning the gap. Germline V gene lookup returns CDR1 WNHNN and CDR2 SYGVQD (reference sequence). The CDR3 has 17 amino acids. The CDR3 reads CASSPGLAARYQGAQYF. As DNA, the CDR3 is TGCGCCAGCAGCCCGGGGTTAGCGGCGCGTTACCAGGGCGCCCAGTACTTC.

Of note for this clone: At the DNA level, this CDR3 is encoded by other sequences in the same sample as well. The chain combines TRBV5-1 with TRBJ2-7; no clear D. Between the trimmed V and J ends, which lost 4 bases and 3 bases, there was a span of 8 bases. Germline lookup yields CDR1 SGHRS and CDR2 YFSETQ. The CDR3 runs 12 residues. CDR3 residues: CASSQRGYEQYF. CDR3 nucleotide sequence: TGCGCCAGCAGCCAACGCGGCTACGAGCAGTACTTC.

This clone appeared a single time. V and J are TRBV6-1 and TRBJ2-7; D uncertain. V shed 6 bases and J shed 6 bases, with 9 bases lying between them. Germline V gives CDR1 MNHNS, CDR2 SASEGT. The CDR3 covers 11 residues. CDR3 sequence: CASRARGEQYF. CDR3 bases: TGTGCCAGCAGAGCTCGAGGCGAGCAGTACTTC.

As for this clone: Additional DNA sequences in this sample encode the identical CDR3. This sequence joins TRBV20-1 and TRBJ2-3; D unresolved. CDR1 and CDR2 (germline): DFQATT, SNEGSKA (reference sequence). V gave up 3 bases and J gave up 4 bases, with 5 bases separating them. The CDR3 totals 11 residues. The CDR3 nucleotides are TGCAGTGCTAGGGTCCCAGATACGCAGTATTTT. Translation: CSARVPDTQYF.

This chain uses TRBV27 with TRBJ1-1, with D hard to call. V lost 5 bases, J lost 2 bases, and 21 bases lay in between. Germline loops: CDR1 MNHEY, CDR2 SMNVEV (reference sequence). CDR3 size: 17 residues. DNA for the CDR3: TGTGCCAGCAGTACCCCGGCCGGGTGGCCCCAAAACACTGAAGCTTTCTTT. Translation: CASSTPAGWPQNTEAFF.

The V and J genes are TRBV5-5 and TRBJ2-2; 8 positions match TRBD1. V was pared by 4 bases and J by 3 bases, with 8 bases of the junction left unmatched. This CDR3 contains 16 residues. Germline V gene sequence: CDR1 SGHKS, CDR2 YYEKEE (reference sequence). CDR3 loop: CASSILDRADTGELFF. Written as DNA, the CDR3 is TGTGCCAGCAGCATACTGGACAGGGCGGACACCGGGGAGCTGTTTTTT.

This clone has a single count. V gene TRBV5-1 combines with J gene TRBJ2-1, with D hard to call. The length of the CDR3 is 13 residues. V lost 4 bases and J lost 6, with 11 bases in between. Germline V gene sequence: CDR1 SGHRS, CDR2 YFSETQ. The CDR3 DNA reads TGCGCCAGCAGCCCCCCCGACGGCAATGAGCAGTTCTTC. Translated: CASSPPDGNEQFF.

The chain is built from TRBV5-1 and TRBJ1-3; 9 nucleotides agree with TRBD1. The junction had 8 bases not matched to a gene; V was cut back by 4 bases and J by 3 bases. This CDR3 is 16 amino acids long. The germline V gene encodes CDR1 SGHRS and CDR2 YFSETQ. In nucleotides, the CDR3 is TGCGCCAGCAGCCCGGTCGGGACAGGGAGTGGAAACACCATATATTTT. This gives the protein CASSPVGTGSGNTIYF.

The sample holds one count of this clone. The chain couples TRBV4-1 to TRBJ2-7, with TRBD2 matching 10 bases. Germline loops: CDR1 MGHRA, CDR2 YSYEKL. This CDR3 has 16 residues. V lost 1 base to trimming and J lost 3 bases; unmatched junction nucleotides: 6. CDR3 protein: CASSQVPSGRLYEQYF. CDR3 DNA sequence: TGCGCCAGCAGCCAAGTGCCTAGCGGGAGACTCTACGAGCAGTACTTC.